The clone carrying this T cell receptor (beta chain) came up many times. Priming of first-strand cDNA relied on TRAV- and TRBV-specific primers (covering alpha and beta chains). Amplification, which lasted roughly 20 PCR cycles, used a constant-region primer and V-primer adapter to amplify TCRs. TCRdb ran MiXCR on the reads and lists one entry per CDR3 protein. The sample contains almost 45,000 distinct CDR3 sequences, approximately 26% of which appear only once. The data stem from a study of low-dose radiotherapy and immunotherapy resistance in tumors. Study-wide context: Cohort 1 got 0.5 Gy per fraction every 2 weeks, 6.5 Gy in total. Those assigned to Cohort 2 were treated with 1 Gy per fraction every two weeks (13 Gy in total over 26 weeks). Oral aspirin at 300 mg was taken daily by patients for four cycles, beginning on cycle 1 day 1.

V lost 2 bases, J lost 5 bases, and 6 bases lay in between. Per germline, CDR1 SGDLS and CDR2 YYNGEE. The CDR3 totals 12 residues. Time point here: after trial treatment. Treatment of the sample: LDRT plus nivolumab, ipilimumab, low-dose cyclophosphamide and aspirin (RACIN trial). Along with nivolumab and ipilimumab, donors received aspirin, low-dose cyclophosphamide and low-dose radiotherapy. This TCR derives from a male donor with prostate cancer. Sequences were derived from PBMCs, sampled after low-dose radiotherapy plus immunotherapy. The rearrangement uses TRBV9 and TRBJ2-3, with unresolved D. The CDR3 region is CASSVGLDTQYF. The CDR3 nucleotides read TGTGCCAGCAGCGTCGGGTTAGATACGCAGTATTTT. The full variable domain, completed using reference TRBV9 and TRBJ2-3, is DSGVTQTPKHLITATGQRVTLRCSPRSGDLSVYWYQQSLDQGLQFLIQYYNGEERAKGNILERFSAQQFPDLHSELNLSSLELGDSALYFCASSVGLDTQYFGPGTRLTVL.